A single sample gave rise to the 31 T cell receptor beta chains below, sequenced in a study of blood T cell repertoires in COVID-19. Data came from immunoSEQ multiplex PCR; TCRdb stores just in-frame clones and leaves some out. The repertoire holds 200,000 to 250,000 clones, with 85% as singletons. Sequencing was performed on peripheral blood. Receptor source: a woman aged 60-75 years with active or convalescent COVID-19.

V usage is TRBV16 and J usage is TRBJ1-2; 11 nucleotides agree with TRBD1. Germline trimming cut 4 bases from V and 6 bases from J; bases unmatched to any gene: 7. In germline, CDR1 is KGHSY, CDR2 FQNENV. The CDR3 has 15 amino acids. The DNA for the CDR3 is TGTGCCAGCAGCCGCGGGACAGGGGGGCAAAATGGCTACACCTTC. The encoded protein is CASSRGTGGQNGYTF.

The rearrangement joins TRBV6-1 to TRBJ1-6, with a weak D call TRBD1 (6 bases). V gave up 1 base and J gave up 6 bases, with 13 bases separating them. The CDR3 is made up of 16 amino acids. Per germline, CDR1 MNHNS and CDR2 SASEGT. The CDR3 spells CASSEDPRGGNSPLHF. CDR3 sequence (DNA): TGTGCCAGCAGTGAAGATCCTAGAGGGGGTAATTCACCCCTCCACTTT.

The chain couples TRBV30 to TRBJ2-1; possibly TRBD1 or TRBD2 for D (7 bases each). V was cut by 5 bases and J by 5 bases, with 16 bases left in between. Germline V gene data show CDR1 as GTSNPN and CDR2 as SVGIG (reference sequence). The CDR3 extends over 14 amino acids. CDR3 protein: CAWGTKRGHNEQFF. CDR3 bases: TGTGCCTGGGGGACTAAGAGGGGGCACAATGAGCAGTTCTTC.

The chain has TRBV6-5 and TRBJ2-2, with 7 bases fitting TRBD1. Germline V CDR1 and CDR2: MNHEY, SVGAGI. After removal of 8 bases from V and 4 bases from J, the junction contained 7 bases not matched to a gene. This CDR3 has 14 amino acids. The CDR3 DNA reads as TGTGCCAGCCTCGACAGGGCGAGCACCGGGGAGCTGTTTTTT. This codes for CASLDRASTGELFF.

V gene TRBV5-4 combines with J gene TRBJ2-1; the match to TRBD1 covers 7 bases. CDR1 SGHNT and CDR2 YYREEE come from the germline V gene (reference sequence). This CDR3 is built from 14 residues. Losses at the gene ends were 5 bases for V and 3 bases for J; bases not matched to a gene: 5. Here the CDR3 reads CASSQQGNYNEQFF. Written as DNA, the CDR3 is TGTGCCAGCAGTCAACAGGGGAACTACAATGAGCAGTTCTTC.

This chain connects TRBV19 to TRBJ2-3; TRBD2 agrees at 8 bases. After removal of 3 bases from V and 0 bases from J, the junction contained 5 bases not matched to a gene. Germline CDR1 reads LNHDA; CDR2 reads SQIVND (reference sequence). The CDR3 spans 16 residues. CDR3 in amino acids: CASSISAGVSTDTQYF. For the CDR3, the DNA is TGTGCCAGTAGTATTTCAGCGGGGGTAAGCACAGATACGCAGTATTTT.

This clone was found once. The chain recombines TRBV5-1 with TRBJ2-5, with TRBD2 matching over 9 bases. Per the germline V gene, CDR1 is SGHRS and CDR2 is YFSETQ. Trimming at V came to 6 bases and at J to 3 bases, leaving 12 bases not matched to a gene. The CDR3 loop spans 16 amino acids. Here the CDR3 reads CASTTLVSGGKETQYF. The CDR3 DNA reads TGCGCCAGCACAACTTTGGTGAGCGGGGGGAAAGAGACCCAGTACTTC.

This chain links TRBV11-3 with TRBJ2-5, with TRBD2 matching 12 bases. This CDR3 is 16 amino acids long. From germline, CDR1 is SGHNT and CDR2 YENEEA. The V and J ends lost 5 bases and 5 bases, in that order; junction bases with no gene match: 9. CDR3: CASSLGLAGSRETQYF. CDR3 DNA sequence: TGTGCCAGCAGCCTCGGACTAGCGGGGTCTAGGGAGACCCAGTACTTC.

The chain is built from TRBV11-3 and TRBJ2-7; D might be TRBD1 (5 bases). CDR3 length: 12 residues. CDR1 and CDR2 (germline): SGHNT, YENEEA. Trimming took off 5 bases at V and 10 bases at J, with 15 bases between the two ends. The DNA of the CDR3 is TGTGCCAGCAGCCCTGACAGAGAATTCCAGTACTTC. This encodes CASSPDREFQYF.

The chain employs TRBV18 and TRBJ2-1; D remains unclear. Trimming took 1 base from V and 3 from J, leaving 7 bases between them. This CDR3 spans 14 amino acids. Germline lookup yields CDR1 KGHSH and CDR2 LQKENI. The chain's CDR3 is CASSPRQNYNEQFF. CDR3 DNA: TGTGCCAGCTCACCACGGCAGAACTACAATGAGCAGTTCTTC.

J is TRBJ2-1 and V is TRBV4-1; 11 nucleotides align to TRBD2. The germline V gene encodes CDR1 MGHRA and CDR2 YSYEKL. Trimming cost V 2 bases and J 10 bases; bases outside gene matches: 10. This CDR3 spans 16 amino acids. Here the CDR3 DNA reads TGCGCCAGCAGCCAATCCGTAGTAGCGGGGGGGCTAGAGCAGTTCTTC. It specifies CASSQSVVAGGLEQFF.

This chain joins TRBV23-1 and TRBJ1-5; no definite D call. TRBV23-1 is filed as an ORF, its function uncertain. This CDR3 contains 17 residues. V shed 0 bases and J shed 0 bases, with 12 bases lying between them. The CDR3 DNA reads as TGCGCCAGCAGTCAATCAACAGTCGTCGTTAGCAATCAGCCCCAGCATTTT. Translating gives CASSQSTVVVSNQPQHF.

The rearrangement links TRBV5-4 to TRBJ2-3, with D possibly matching TRBD2 (7 bases). Trimming pared 7 bases from V and 0 bases from J, leaving 18 bases between. Germline assignment: CDR1 SGHNT and CDR2 YYREEE (reference sequence). CDR3 length: 16 residues. In nucleotides, the CDR3 is TGTGCCAGCTCCCAGGGGAGGGGTCCTAGCACAGATACGCAGTATTTT. Encoded protein: CASSQGRGPSTDTQYF.

The V gene is TRBV5-6, the J gene TRBJ2-3; a possible D gene is TRBD1 (6 bases). The V gene's germline CDR1 is SGHDT and CDR2 YYEEEE. V dropped 0 bases and J dropped 8 bases, with 16 bases sitting between them. CDR3 length equals 15 residues. The CDR3 loop reads CASSLEAGRGGTQYF. CDR3 in DNA: TGTGCCAGCAGCTTGGAGGCCGGCCGAGGGGGTACGCAGTATTTT. The variable domain in full, completed from reference TRBV5-6 and TRBJ2-3, reads DAGVTQSPTHLIKTRGQQVTLRCSPKSGHDTVSWYQQALGQGPQFIFQYYEEEERQRGNFPDRFSGHQFPNYSSELNVNALLLGDSALYLCASSLEAGRGGTQYFGPGTRLTVL.

V usage is TRBV28 and J usage is TRBJ2-5; 9 bases fit TRBD2. With 1 base clipped from V and 4 bases from J, the junction kept 16 bases outside the gene matches. The CDR3 is made up of 19 amino acids. CDR1 MDHEN and CDR2 SYDVKM come from the germline V gene. The CDR3: CASSLLAQVLAGRGETQYF. In DNA, the CDR3 is TGTGCCAGCAGTTTATTGGCCCAGGTCCTAGCGGGGAGGGGAGAGACCCAGTACTTC. Full variable domain (missing parts from reference TRBV28 and TRBJ2-5): DVKVTQSSRYLVKRTGEKVFLECVQDMDHENMFWYRQDPGLGLRLIYFSYDVKMKEKGDIPEGYSVSREKKERFSLILESASTNQTSMYLCASSLLAQVLAGRGETQYFGPGTRLLVL.

This sequence joins TRBV4-1 and TRBJ2-5, with D perhaps TRBD1 (6 bases). Germline V CDR1 and CDR2: MGHRA, YSYEKL. This CDR3 region has 16 residues. Trimming pared 5 bases from V and 2 bases from J, leaving 18 bases between. The CDR3 region is CASSLSPGQLQETQYF. The CDR3 DNA is TGCGCCAGCAGCTTAAGCCCGGGACAACTACAAGAGACCCAGTACTTC.

V and J are TRBV7-8 and TRBJ1-5, with a weak D call TRBD1 (5 bases). Germline values: CDR1 SGHVS, CDR2 FQNEAQ. With 1 base removed from V and 6 bases from J, the gap between germline ends came to 13 bases. The CDR3 spans 15 residues. CDR3 protein: CASSLVGRVGQPQHF. DNA for the CDR3: TGTGCCAGCAGCTTAGTGGGCAGGGTCGGTCAGCCCCAGCATTTT.

The chain recombines TRBV5-6 with TRBJ1-2, with D possibly matching TRBD1 (6 bases). The germline CDR1 and CDR2 sequences are SGHDT and YYEEEE. The CDR3 is 16 amino acids. V lost 0 bases and J 4 bases, leaving 16 bases between the germline ends. CDR3 sequence: CASSLAIGGGTYGYTF. CDR3 coding DNA: TGTGCCAGCAGCTTGGCTATCGGCGGGGGCACCTATGGCTACACCTTC.

The gene calls are TRBV2 and TRBJ2-3; possibly TRBD1 for D (6 bases). This CDR3 has 14 amino acids. Germline V lookup: CDR1 SNHLY, CDR2 FYNNEI. V lost 5 bases and J lost 0, with 9 bases in between. CDR3: CASSRGQSTDTQYF. The CDR3, as DNA: TGTGCCAGCAGTAGAGGACAGAGCACAGATACGCAGTATTTT.

This clone showed up many times. Other nucleotide sequences in the sample specify the same CDR3. CDR3 in DNA: TGCGCCAGCAGTGAGGGGGCGCGACAGCCCCAGCATTTT. It codes for CASSEGARQPQHF. V gene TRBV10-2 combines with J gene TRBJ1-5; perhaps TRBD1 as D (5 bases). CDR1 is WSHSY and CDR2 is SAAADI in the germline V gene. CDR3 length: 13 residues. V was cut by 2 bases and J by 7 bases, with 9 bases left in between.

V gene TRBV11-2 combines with J gene TRBJ2-1; TRBD2 aligns across 8 bases. This CDR3 contains 15 residues. The J segment lost 7 bases and the V segment lost 8 bases, leaving 13 bases of the junction unmatched. The germline gives CDR1 SGHAT, CDR2 FQNNGV. This chain's CDR3 is CASEGTSGLENEQFF. The CDR3 coding sequence is TGTGCCAGCGAAGGAACTAGCGGCCTTGAGAATGAGCAGTTCTTC.

This clone was seen a few times. V and J are TRBV9 and TRBJ2-2; 8 bases align to TRBD2. The ends lost 3 bases at V and 4 bases at J; junction bases unmatched: 11. CDR3 size: 17 residues. Germline CDR1 is SGDLS and CDR2 is YYNGEE. The DNA for the CDR3 is TGTGCCAGCAGCGCGGACCTCTCCGCGGGAGGCACCGGGGAGCTGTTTTTT. It codes for CASSADLSAGGTGELFF.

In this sample, this clone turned up once. The chain uses TRBV5-4 and TRBJ1-1; 7 bases are a match to TRBD1. With V trimmed by 0 bases and J by 3 bases, 2 bases remained unmatched. The CDR3 contains 14 residues. Germline V gene sequence: CDR1 SGHNT, CDR2 YYREEE (reference sequence). The DNA for the CDR3 is TGTGCCAGCAGCTTGGGGACAGGCTACACTGAAGCTTTCTTT. Residues: CASSLGTGYTEAFF.

V gene TRBV5-3 combines with J gene TRBJ1-5; 8 bases align to TRBD1. Being an ORF, TRBV5-3 has a function that is uncertain. This CDR3 is built from 17 residues. The junction had 7 bases not matched to a gene; V was cut back by 0 bases and J by 2 bases. The CDR3 reads CARSLGRGPSRNQPQHF. CDR3 nucleotides: TGTGCCAGAAGCTTGGGCAGGGGGCCATCGCGCAATCAGCCCCAGCATTTT.

The chain combines TRBV6-5 with TRBJ1-6; 8 bases are a match to TRBD1. Germline CDR1 reads MNHEY; CDR2 reads SVGAGI. The CDR3 length is 15 residues. Trimming at V came to 6 bases and at J to 5 bases, leaving 6 bases not matched to a gene. The CDR3 region has the DNA TGTGCCAGCAGGCACCAGACAGGGGATAATTCACCCCTCCACTTT. This encodes CASRHQTGDNSPLHF.

Only a few counts were recorded for this clone. The chain uses TRBV15 and TRBJ2-2, with a possible D match to TRBD2 (7 bases). The length of the CDR3 is 18 residues. V lost 8 bases, J lost 0 bases, and 22 bases lay in between. CDR1 is LNHNV and CDR2 is YYDKDF in the germline V gene (reference sequence). In DNA, the CDR3 is TGTGCCACCGGCGCTGGCGGGGGCGCCCGATCGAACACCGGGGAGCTGTTTTTT. This gives the protein CATGAGGGARSNTGELFF.

The gene calls are TRBV5-1 and TRBJ2-1, with D hard to call. The CDR3 length is 13 residues. Germline lookup yields CDR1 SGHRS and CDR2 YFSETQ. Trimming pared 0 bases from V and 4 bases from J, leaving 5 bases between. CDR3 sequence: CASSLDYYNEQFF. For the CDR3, the DNA is TGCGCCAGCAGCTTGGACTATTACAATGAGCAGTTCTTC.

The V gene is TRBV5-1, the J gene TRBJ2-3; weak D call: TRBD1 (5 bases). Germline values: CDR1 SGHRS, CDR2 YFSETQ. There are 16 residues in the CDR3. The V gene lost 4 bases and the J gene lost 0 bases, with 15 bases spanning the gap. The CDR3 loop is CASSPLGATSTDTQYF. CDR3 DNA: TGCGCCAGCAGCCCGCTTGGGGCGACTAGCACAGATACGCAGTATTTT. Using reference TRBV5-1 and TRBJ2-3 for the parts outside the CDR3, the full variable domain is KAGVTQTPRYLIKTRGQQVTLSCSPISGHRSVSWYQQTPGQGLQFLFEYFSETQRNKGNFPGRFSGRQFSNSRSEMNVSTLELGDSALYLCASSPLGATSTDTQYFGPGTRLTVL.

This clone was picked up one time. The chain is built from TRBV11-3 and TRBJ2-1; 11 nucleotides align to TRBD2. Per the germline V gene, CDR1 is SGHNT and CDR2 is YENEEA. The CDR3 consists of 13 residues. V lost 6 bases and J lost 7; bases outside the gene matches: 2. This CDR3 is CASRLAGVNEQFF. CDR3 bases: TGTGCCAGCAGACTAGCGGGGGTAAATGAGCAGTTCTTC.

This chain links TRBV2 with TRBJ1-2; 7 bases match TRBD1. The CDR3 covers 13 residues. Germline V gene data show CDR1 as SNHLY and CDR2 as FYNNEI. Trimming cost V 4 bases and J 5 bases; bases outside gene matches: 4. CDR3 nucleotides: TGTGCCAGCAGTGGTGCAGGGGGGTATGGCTACACCTTC. Translated: CASSGAGGYGYTF.

About this clone itself: The junction differs from germline at one of its ends, possibly a read error. The rearrangement links TRBV7-8 to TRBJ2-5; TRBD2 aligns across 7 bases. This CDR3 comprises 12 residues. The germline V gene has CDR1 SGHVS and CDR2 FQNEAQ. The CDR3, as DNA: TGTGCCAGCAGCCTAGCGGAGGGTACCCAGTACTTC. Its translation: CASSLAEGTQYF.